Listed below are T cell receptor beta chains from one sample, sequenced in a study of CD8 T cells in ankylosing spondylitis. Via MiXCR, TCRdb re-called the 5' RACE reads, giving one row per CDR3 protein. The sample includes about 540,000 distinct CDR3 sequences, more than 9.5% of them seen just once. The sequenced sample consisted of blood, either unsorted or a sorted T cell fraction (not recorded which). Every receptor here comes from a male donor with ankylosing spondylitis. CDR3s include the opening cysteine and the closing phenylalanine or tryptophan. The D gene is left open where the match is weak. Part of the rows lack a size; the others show once, few, many or a class for expanded clones.

abundance,j_gene,d_gene,v_gene,CDR3nt,CDR3aa
.,TRBJ2-1,TRBD2,TRBV20-1,TGCAGTGCCTCCCTAGCGGCGCCCTACAATGAGCAGTTCTTC,CSASLAAPYNEQFF
few,TRBJ2-5,.,TRBV10-3,TGTGCCATCAGTGGGACCCAAGAGACCCAGTACTTC,CAISGTQETQYF
.,TRBJ2-1,TRBD2,TRBV20-1,TGCAGTGTATGGGACTACCCGGACAATGAGCAGTTCTTC,CSVWDYPDNEQFF
.,TRBJ2-1,TRBD2,TRBV5-5,TGTGCCAGCAGTCCCTCTAGCGGCTCCTACAATGAGCAGTTCTTC,CASSPSSGSYNEQFF
.,TRBJ2-1,.,TRBV20-1,TGCAGTGCTAGCAGGTCGGACAATGAGCAGTTCTTC,CSASRSDNEQFF
few,TRBJ1-2,TRBD1,TRBV7-8,TGTGCCAGCAGCTTAGTACAGGGGGCCTTTGGCTACACCTTC,CASSLVQGAFGYTF
once,TRBJ2-4,TRBD2,TRBV6-2/TRBV6-3,TGTGCCAGCAGTTACCCGATAGGGGGACTAGCGGAACCTCTAGCCAAAAACATTCAGTACTTC,CASSYPIGGLAEPLAKNIQYF
.,TRBJ1-5,TRBD1,TRBV7-9,TGTGCCAGCAGCTTAGGTGGACAGGGAGGTCAGCCCCAGCATTTT,CASSLGGQGGQPQHF
.,TRBJ1-5,.,TRBV11-2,TGTGCCAGCAGCTCTAGTCAGGGACGCAATCAGCCCCAGCATTTT,CASSSSQGRNQPQHF
few,TRBJ1-2,.,TRBV28,TGTGCCAGCACCTCCGGGCCTGACTATGGCTACACCTTC,CASTSGPDYGYTF
.,TRBJ2-3,.,TRBV19,TGTGCCAGTACCCCGGTGATGAGCACAGATACGCAGTATTTT,CASTPVMSTDTQYF
many,TRBJ2-2,TRBD1,TRBV29-1,TGCAGCGCCGCTTGGACAGGGGGAAACACCGGGGAGCTGTTTTTT,CSAAWTGGNTGELFF
few,TRBJ1-6,.,TRBV20-1,TGCAGTGCTAGCAGCAGAGTCTATAATTCACCCCTCCACTTT,CSASSRVYNSPLHF
.,TRBJ2-3,.,TRBV27,TGTGCCAGCAGTCCCCATGATCTGGATACGCAGTATTTT,CASSPHDLDTQYF
few,TRBJ1-2,.,TRBV29-1,TGCAGCGTTGGGTGGCAGAACTATGGCTACACCTTC,CSVGWQNYGYTF
few,TRBJ2-2,.,TRBV7-8,TGTGCCAGCAGCTTAGCCGGGAGAAGGGCCGGGGAGCTGTTTTTT,CASSLAGRRAGELFF
few,TRBJ2-1,.,TRBV28,TGTGCCAGCAGTAGGGGAAGAGGCAGGGGCCCCTACAATGAGCAGTTCTTC,CASSRGRGRGPYNEQFF
few,TRBJ1-1,.,TRBV18,TGTGCCAGCTCGAACAGGGTTGATGGTGAAGCTTTCTTT,CASSNRVDGEAFF